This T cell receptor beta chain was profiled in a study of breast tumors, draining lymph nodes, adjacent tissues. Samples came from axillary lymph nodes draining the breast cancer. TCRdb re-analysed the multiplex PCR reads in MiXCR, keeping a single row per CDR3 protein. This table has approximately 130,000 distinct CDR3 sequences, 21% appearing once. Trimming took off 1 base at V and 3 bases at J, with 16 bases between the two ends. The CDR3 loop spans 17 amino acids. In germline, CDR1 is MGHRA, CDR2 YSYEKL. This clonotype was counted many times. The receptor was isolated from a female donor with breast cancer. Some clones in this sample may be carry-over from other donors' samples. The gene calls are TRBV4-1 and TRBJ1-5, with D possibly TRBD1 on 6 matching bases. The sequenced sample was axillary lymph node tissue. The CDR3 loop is CASSQGTGWDTNQPQHF. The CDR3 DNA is TGCGCCAGCAGCCAAGGGACGGGTTGGGACACCAATCAGCCCCAGCATTTT.